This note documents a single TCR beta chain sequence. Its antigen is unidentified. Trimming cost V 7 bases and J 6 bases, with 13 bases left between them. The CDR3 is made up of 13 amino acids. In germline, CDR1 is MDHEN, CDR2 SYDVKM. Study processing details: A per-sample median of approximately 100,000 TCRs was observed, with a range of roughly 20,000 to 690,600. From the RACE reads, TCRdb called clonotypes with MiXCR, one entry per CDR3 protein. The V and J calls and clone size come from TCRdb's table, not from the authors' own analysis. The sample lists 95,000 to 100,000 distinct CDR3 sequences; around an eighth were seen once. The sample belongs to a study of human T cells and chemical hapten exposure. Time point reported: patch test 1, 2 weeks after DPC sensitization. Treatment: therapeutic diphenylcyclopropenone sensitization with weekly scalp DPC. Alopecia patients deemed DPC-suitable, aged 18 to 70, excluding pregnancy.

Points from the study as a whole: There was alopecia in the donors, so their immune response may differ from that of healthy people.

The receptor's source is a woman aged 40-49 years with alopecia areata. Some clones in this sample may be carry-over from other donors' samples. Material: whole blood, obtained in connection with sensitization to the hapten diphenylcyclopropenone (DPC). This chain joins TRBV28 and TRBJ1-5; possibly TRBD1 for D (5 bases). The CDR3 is CASIRRDGQPQHF. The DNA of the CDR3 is TGTGCCAGCATCCGCAGGGATGGTCAGCCCCAGCATTTT.